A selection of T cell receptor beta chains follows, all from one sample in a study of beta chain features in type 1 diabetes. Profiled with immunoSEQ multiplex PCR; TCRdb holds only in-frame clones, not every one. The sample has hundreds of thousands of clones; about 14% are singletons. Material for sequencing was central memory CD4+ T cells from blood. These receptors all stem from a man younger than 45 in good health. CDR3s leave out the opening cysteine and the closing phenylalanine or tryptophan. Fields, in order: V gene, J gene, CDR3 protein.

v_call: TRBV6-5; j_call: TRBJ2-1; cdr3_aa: ASSSDSSYNEQF
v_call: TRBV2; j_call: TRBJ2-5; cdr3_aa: ASSPPGQGQETQY
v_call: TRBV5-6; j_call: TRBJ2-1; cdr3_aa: ASSFGGSYNEQF
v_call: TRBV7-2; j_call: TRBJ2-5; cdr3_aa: ASSLGGPLRETQY
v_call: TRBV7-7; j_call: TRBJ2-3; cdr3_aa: ASSLGRGQRDTQY
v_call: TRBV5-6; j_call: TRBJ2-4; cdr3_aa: ASSRDGTNLAKNIQY
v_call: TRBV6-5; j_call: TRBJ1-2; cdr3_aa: ASEGDYGYT
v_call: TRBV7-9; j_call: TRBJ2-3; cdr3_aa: ASRERIRDTQY
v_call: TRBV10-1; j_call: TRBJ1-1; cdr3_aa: ASTPRAGHEAF
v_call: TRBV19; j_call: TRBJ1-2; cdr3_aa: ASIYSRGPYGYT
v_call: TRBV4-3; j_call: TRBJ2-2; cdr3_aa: ASSQDEGAPGELF
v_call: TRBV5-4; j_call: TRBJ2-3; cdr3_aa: ASSHRQGTDTQY
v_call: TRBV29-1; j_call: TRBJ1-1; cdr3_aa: SIASQGGTEAF